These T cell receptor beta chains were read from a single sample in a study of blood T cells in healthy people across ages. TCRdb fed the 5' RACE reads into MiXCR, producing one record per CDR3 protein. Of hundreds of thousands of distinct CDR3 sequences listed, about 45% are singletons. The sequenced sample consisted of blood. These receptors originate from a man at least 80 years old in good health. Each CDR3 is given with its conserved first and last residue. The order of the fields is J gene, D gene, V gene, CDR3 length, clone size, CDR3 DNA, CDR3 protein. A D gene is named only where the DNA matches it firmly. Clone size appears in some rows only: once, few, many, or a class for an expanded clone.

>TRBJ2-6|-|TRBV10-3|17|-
TGTGCCATCAGTGAGTCTGATTGGGGCGCTGGGGCCAACGTCCTGACTTTC
CAISESDWGAGANVLTF
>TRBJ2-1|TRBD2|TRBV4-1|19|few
TGCGCCAGCAGCCCGAACGCCGGGACTAGCGGGGCTTCCTACAATGAGCAGTTCTTC
CASSPNAGTSGASYNEQFF
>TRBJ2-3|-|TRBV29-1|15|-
TGCAGCGCCGCACCGGGACCCCCAGAAGGAGATACGCAGTATTTT
CSAAPGPPEGDTQYF
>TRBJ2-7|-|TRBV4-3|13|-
TGCGCCAGCAGCCATTGGGACGGCTACGAGCAGTACTTC
CASSHWDGYEQYF
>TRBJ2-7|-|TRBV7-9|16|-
TGTGCCAGCAGCTTAGCGCTAGCGAGAAGCTCCTACGAGCAGTACTTC
CASSLALARSSYEQYF
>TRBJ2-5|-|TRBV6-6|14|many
TGTGCCAGCAGTTACGGGGGGGGCTTGGAGACCCAGTACTTC
CASSYGGGLETQYF
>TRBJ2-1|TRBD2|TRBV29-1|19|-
TGCAGCGTTGATGGGGGCCATGGTAGCGGGACGTCCTTTAGGGATGAGCAGTTCTTC
CSVDGGHGSGTSFRDEQFF
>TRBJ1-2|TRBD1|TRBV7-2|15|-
TGTGCCAGCAGCCGACGCCCACAGGGGTACGGTGGCTACACCTTC
CASSRRPQGYGGYTF
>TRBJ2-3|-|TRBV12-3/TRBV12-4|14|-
TGTGCCAGCAGTTTTAATCCAAGCACAGATGTGCAGTATTTT
CASSFNPSTDVQYF
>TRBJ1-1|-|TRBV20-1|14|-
TGCAGTGCTAGAGTACGACAGGTGGGCACTGAAGCTTTCTTT
CSARVRQVGTEAFF
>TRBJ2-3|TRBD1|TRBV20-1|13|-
TGCAGCGCTCCGGGACAGGGAGCAGATACGCAGTATTTT
CSAPGQGADTQYF
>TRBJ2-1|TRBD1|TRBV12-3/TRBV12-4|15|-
TGTGCCAGCAGGATAGGGACAGGCTCCTACAATGAGCAGTTCTTC
CASRIGTGSYNEQFF
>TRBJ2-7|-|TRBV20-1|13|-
TGCAGTGCTGAGCCCTACAGATCCTACGAGCAGTACTTC
CSAEPYRSYEQYF
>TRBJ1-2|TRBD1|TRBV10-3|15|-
TGTGCCATCAGTGAGTTGACGGGACAGACCTATGGCTACACCTTC
CAISELTGQTYGYTF
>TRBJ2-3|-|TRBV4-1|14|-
TGCGCCAGCAGCCCGGGACTCCCACTCGGTACGCAGTATTTT
CASSPGLPLGTQYF
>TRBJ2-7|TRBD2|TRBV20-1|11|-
TGCAGGGGGGCTAGCGGGAACGAGCAGTACTTC
CRGASGNEQYF
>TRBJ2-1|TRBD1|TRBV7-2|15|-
TGTGCCAGCAGCTTAGCCAGACAGGGGTACAATGAGCAGTTCTTC
CASSLARQGYNEQFF
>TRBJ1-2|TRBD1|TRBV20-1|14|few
TGCAGTGCCACCGGACAGGCCGTGCCGGGGGGCTACACCTTC
CSATGQAVPGGYTF
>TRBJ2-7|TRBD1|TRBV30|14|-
TGTGCCTGGAGTGTACAGGGGGCATACGGCGAGCAGTACTTC
CAWSVQGAYGEQYF
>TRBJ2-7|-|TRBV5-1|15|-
TGCGCCAGCAGCTTAAAAGCCAGGGACCCCGCCGAGCAGTACTTC
CASSLKARDPAEQYF
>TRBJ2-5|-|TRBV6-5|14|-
TGTGCCAGCAGTTACGGTGGGCCGGGTGAGACCCAGTACTTC
CASSYGGPGETQYF
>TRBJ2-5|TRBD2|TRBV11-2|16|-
TGTGCCAGCAGCCGCGTCGAGCGGGGGATCCAAGAGACCCAGTACTTC
CASSRVERGIQETQYF
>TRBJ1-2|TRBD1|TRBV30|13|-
TGTGCCTGGAGTGTACAGGGGGACAGGAAGTACACCTTC
CAWSVQGDRKYTF
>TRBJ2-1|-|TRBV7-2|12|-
TGTGCCAGCAGTGTAGGGCTAAATGAGCAGTTCTTC
CASSVGLNEQFF
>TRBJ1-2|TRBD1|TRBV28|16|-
TGTGCCAGCAGCCACTATAGGACAGGGGGCGGGTATGGCTACACCTTC
CASSHYRTGGGYGYTF
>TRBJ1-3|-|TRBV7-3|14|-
TGTGCCAGCAGCTTAGGGAGTCCTGGAAACACCATATATTTT
CASSLGSPGNTIYF
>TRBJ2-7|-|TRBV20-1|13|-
TGCAGTGCGCTGGGACGGAGCTCCTACGAGCAGTACTTC
CSALGRSSYEQYF
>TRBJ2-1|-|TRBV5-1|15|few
TGCGCCAGCAGCTTGTCGGAGGCCTCCTACAATGAGCAGTTCTTC
CASSLSEASYNEQFF
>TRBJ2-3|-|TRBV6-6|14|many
TGTGCCAGTCTACAGCGGGCCCGCACAGATACGCAGTATTTT
CASLQRARTDTQYF
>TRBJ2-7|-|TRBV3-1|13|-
TGTGCCAGCAGCCAAGACCAGTACGAAGAGCAGTACTTC
CASSQDQYEEQYF
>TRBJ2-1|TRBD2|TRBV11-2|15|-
TGTGCCAGCAGCCGTGGAGGGAGGGCGAGCAATGAGCAGTTCTTC
CASSRGGRASNEQFF
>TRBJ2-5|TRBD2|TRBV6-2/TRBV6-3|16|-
TGTGCCAGCAGTTACGGATTAGCGGGGGTGAAAGAGACCCAGTACTTC
CASSYGLAGVKETQYF
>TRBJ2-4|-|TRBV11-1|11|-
TGTGCCAGCAGCTTTGGGACACAGCAGTACTTC
CASSFGTQQYF
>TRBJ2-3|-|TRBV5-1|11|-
TGCGCCAGCAGCTTAGAAAATACGCAGTATTTT
CASSLENTQYF
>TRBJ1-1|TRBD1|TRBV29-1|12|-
TGCAGCGCTGGGACAGGCGAGACTGAAGCTTTCTTT
CSAGTGETEAFF
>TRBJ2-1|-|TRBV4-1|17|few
TGCGCCAGCAGCCAAGGAAGGGGCAGGGACTTCATTAATGAGCAGTTCTTC
CASSQGRGRDFINEQFF
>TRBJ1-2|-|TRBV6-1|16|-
TGTGCCAGCAGTGAATCGACTGACAGGCGTCTTCGAGGCTACACCTTC
CASSESTDRRLRGYTF
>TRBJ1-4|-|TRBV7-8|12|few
TGTGCCAGCAGCTTAGAGGATGAAAAACTGTTTTTT
CASSLEDEKLFF
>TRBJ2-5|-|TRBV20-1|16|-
TGCAGTGCTAGAGCCAATAGCGGCCCCCGACAAGAGACCCAGTACTTC
CSARANSGPRQETQYF
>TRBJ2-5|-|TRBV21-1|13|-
TGTGCCAGCAGCAATGAGCTTCGGGAGACCCAGTACTTC
CASSNELRETQYF
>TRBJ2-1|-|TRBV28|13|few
TGTGCCAGCAGTATACATAACGACGGTGAGCAGTTCTTC
CASSIHNDGEQFF
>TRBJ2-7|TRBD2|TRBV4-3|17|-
TGCGCCAGCAGCCAAGATCCGGCTAGCGGGAGATCCTACGAGCAGTACTTC
CASSQDPASGRSYEQYF
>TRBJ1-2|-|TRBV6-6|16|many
TGTGCCAGCAGTTACTCGAGCCGGAATAAAGTATATGGCTACACCTTC
CASSYSSRNKVYGYTF
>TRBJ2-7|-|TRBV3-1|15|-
TGTGCCAGCGGCCTACAAGACAGTGGAGAGTACGAGCAGTACTTC
CASGLQDSGEYEQYF
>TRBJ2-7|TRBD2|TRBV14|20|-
TGTGCCAGCAGCCAAGGTCCCGATACTAGCGGGAGGGACAGCTCCTACGAGCAGTACTTC
CASSQGPDTSGRDSSYEQYF
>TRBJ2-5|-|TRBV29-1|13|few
TGCAGCGTTGAAGAGGTCAGCCAAGAGACCCAGTACTTC
CSVEEVSQETQYF
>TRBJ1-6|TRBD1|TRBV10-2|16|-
TGCGCCAGCAAGTCGCAGGGGGCTACCTATAATTCACCCCTCCACTTT
CASKSQGATYNSPLHF
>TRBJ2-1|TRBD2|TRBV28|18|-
TGTGCCAGCAGTTCCGGCGGGGGAGGAGCGGGAGCCTACAATGAGCAGTTCTTC
CASSSGGGGAGAYNEQFF
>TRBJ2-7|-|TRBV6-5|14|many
TGTGCCAGCAGTTACGCGTTAGGGATCTACGAGCAGTACTTC
CASSYALGIYEQYF
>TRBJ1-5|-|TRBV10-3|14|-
TGTGCCATCAGTGAGTCCCCGGGCAATCAGCCCCAGCATTTT
CAISESPGNQPQHF
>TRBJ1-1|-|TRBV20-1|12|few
TGCAGTGTCAAAACAGGGTACACTGAAGCTTTCTTT
CSVKTGYTEAFF
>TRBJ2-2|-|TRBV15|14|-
TGTGCCACCAGCAGAGGGCCGAACACCGGGGAGCTGTTTTTT
CATSRGPNTGELFF
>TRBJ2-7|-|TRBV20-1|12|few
TGCAGTGCTAGACTGATGGGAGACGAGCAGTACTTC
CSARLMGDEQYF